Each of the 25 T cell receptor beta chains below was sequenced from the same sample in a study of radiotherapy plus CTLA-4 blockade in lung cancer (dated by TCRdb to 2016 to 2019). Libraries came from the immunoSEQ multiplex PCR assay. TCRdb took this table from immuneACCESS and kept in-frame rearrangements with V and J called. Such tables lack part of the clones; where checked against another copy, unresolved V genes explain under half of the gap, and the rest is unexplained. This sample comprises about 120,000 clones, 78% of them detected only once. The top ten clones comprise 4.5% to 5.5% of the sample. This specimen was peripheral blood, taken from a patient treated with radiotherapy plus ipilimumab. Receptors originate from a human donor with non-small cell lung cancer who had a partial response to radiotherapy plus ipilimumab.

The chain carries TRBV28 and TRBJ1-1, with 11 bases matching TRBD1. The germline V gene has CDR1 MDHEN and CDR2 SYDVKM. This CDR3 contains 16 residues. Trimming cost V 7 bases and J 0 bases; bases outside gene matches: 7. CDR3 loop: CASTARTGGLNTEAFF. The CDR3 coding sequence is TGTGCCAGCACCGCGAGGACAGGGGGCTTGAACACTGAAGCTTTCTTT.

The chain carries TRBV29-1 and TRBJ1-5; D remains ambiguous. Germline CDR1 SQVTM, CDR2 ANQGSEA. CDR3 size: 13 residues. Deletions cut 0 bases from V and 8 bases from J, with 11 bases between. The CDR3 sequence: CSVEDQSGEPQHF. CDR3 nucleotides: TGCAGCGTTGAAGATCAATCCGGGGAGCCCCAGCATTTT.

This clone was observed a handful of times. The chain employs TRBV7-8 and TRBJ1-5; TRBD1 matches 8 bases. Looked up from germline, CDR1 is SGHVS and CDR2 is FQNEAQ. V shed 5 bases and J 3 bases; nucleotides not matched to a gene: 3. The CDR3 contains 14 residues. The CDR3 reads CASSRTGNNQPQHF. CDR3 nucleotide sequence: TGTGCCAGCAGCCGGACAGGGAACAATCAGCCCCAGCATTTT.

The chain joins TRBV6-5 to TRBJ1-5; D gene ambiguous. The CDR3 runs to 13 residues. In germline, CDR1 is MNHEY, CDR2 SVGAGI. V lost 0 bases and J 9 bases, leaving 9 bases between the germline ends. This CDR3 reads CASSYSEFRPQHF. CDR3 DNA: TGTGCCAGCAGTTACTCCGAGTTCCGGCCCCAGCATTTT.

This chain joins TRBV4-1 and TRBJ2-3, with D tentatively TRBD1 (5 bases). The CDR3 is made up of 14 amino acids. Trimming pared 0 bases from V and 5 bases from J, leaving 9 bases between. The germline CDR1 and CDR2 sequences are MGHRA and YSYEKL. This CDR3 reads CASSQDRVEDTQYF. CDR3 nucleotides: TGCGCCAGCAGCCAAGACAGGGTGGAAGATACGCAGTATTTT.

V and J are TRBV12-5 and TRBJ2-1, with D possibly matching TRBD1 (5 bases). Germline CDR1 is LGHNT and CDR2 is FRNRAP. V dropped 6 bases and J dropped 5 bases, with 23 bases sitting between them. This CDR3 spans 17 amino acids. CDR3 protein: CASGGKEWTLNNNEQFF. The CDR3 DNA reads TGTGCTAGTGGGGGGAAGGAGTGGACACTCAACAACAATGAGCAGTTCTTC.

This clone was seen a few times. The genes are TRBV6-5 and TRBJ1-2; D is uncertain. This CDR3 has 13 residues. V lost 2 bases to trimming and J lost 7 bases, with 11 bases between them. Per germline, CDR1 MNHEY and CDR2 SVGAGI. CDR3 bases: TGTGCCAGCAGTTACGATCCTTCGAGTGGCTACACCTTC. This translates into CASSYDPSSGYTF.

J is TRBJ2-5 and V is TRBV7-6; no clear D. With 8 bases removed from V and 2 bases from J, the gap between germline ends came to 12 bases. The germline gives CDR1 SGHVS, CDR2 FNYEAQ. The CDR3 is 13 amino acids. The CDR3: CASASTWQETQYF. For the CDR3, the DNA is TGTGCCAGCGCTTCGACTTGGCAAGAGACCCAGTACTTC.

The chain uses TRBV28 and TRBJ2-7; 8 nucleotides match TRBD2. Germline V gene lookup returns CDR1 MDHEN and CDR2 SYDVKM. V dropped 2 bases and J dropped 1; count of bases not matched to a gene: 10. The CDR3 covers 17 residues. The CDR3 DNA follows: TGTGCCAGCAGTTTAACGGGAGGGCTCCGTGGTTCCTACGAGCAGTACTTC. It yields the protein CASSLTGGLRGSYEQYF.

CDR3 DNA: TGTGCCAGCAGCACGACTCTAGGGGCCAACGTCCTGACTTTC. Its translation is CASSTTLGANVLTF. J is TRBJ2-6 and V is TRBV7-2, with D hard to call. The germline V and J ends were trimmed by 5 bases and 4 bases, with 9 bases remaining between them. CDR3 size: 14 residues. Looked up from germline, CDR1 is SGHTA and CDR2 is FQGNSA.

This clone was detected a few times. The J gene is TRBJ1-3, the V gene TRBV28; 9 bases fit TRBD1. Germline CDR1 is MDHEN and CDR2 is SYDVKM. This CDR3 is 15 amino acids long. V lost 6 bases and J lost 3; bases outside the gene matches: 6. The CDR3 here is CASSPDRGGGNTIYF. As DNA, the CDR3 is TGTGCCAGCAGCCCGGACAGGGGCGGTGGAAACACCATATATTTT.

V gene TRBV10-1 combines with J gene TRBJ1-1, with D possibly matching TRBD1 (6 bases). The CDR3 runs 9 residues. V was cut by 8 bases and J by 14 bases, with 12 bases left in between. Germline V lookup: CDR1 WNHNN, CDR2 SYGVQD (reference sequence). Written as DNA, the CDR3 is TGCGCCAGCCAGGGGCCGGGGTTCTTT. This translates into CASQGPGFF.

This sequence joins TRBV28 and TRBJ2-3, with D perhaps matching TRBD1 (5 bases). Trimming stripped 5 bases from V and 1 base from J, with 7 bases between. The germline V gene encodes CDR1 MDHEN and CDR2 SYDVKM. The CDR3 runs 13 residues. The CDR3 DNA sequence: TGTGCCAGCAGTACACAGGGCACAGATACGCAGTATTTT. Its translation: CASSTQGTDTQYF. Filled out from reference TRBV28 and TRBJ2-3, the complete variable domain reads DVKVTQSSRYLVKRTGEKVFLECVQDMDHENMFWYRQDPGLGLRLIYFSYDVKMKEKGDIPEGYSVSREKKERFSLILESASTNQTSMYLCASSTQGTDTQYFGPGTRLTVL.

The chain joins TRBV5-6 to TRBJ1-1; 7 bases line up with TRBD1. The germline CDR1 and CDR2 sequences are SGHDT and YYEEEE. The CDR3 is 14 amino acids. With V trimmed by 0 bases and J by 4 bases, 3 bases remained unmatched. The CDR3: CASSLGPGGTEAFF. In DNA form, the CDR3 reads TGTGCCAGCAGCTTGGGGCCAGGGGGCACTGAAGCTTTCTTT.

Concerning this clone itself: Relative to the germline gene, one junction end is altered; a read error may explain this. This chain connects TRBV9 to TRBJ1-5; D ambiguous. The V gene's germline CDR1 is SGDLS and CDR2 YYNGEE. CDR3 length equals 14 residues. CDR3 sequence reads: CASNVGSDNQPQHF. The DNA for the CDR3 is TGTGCCAGCAACGTAGGCAGTGACAATCAGCCCCAGCATTTT.

Comment on this clone: Other DNA sequences in the same sample also yield this CDR3. The genes are TRBV10-3 and TRBJ1-2; 9 bases fit TRBD1. Germline values: CDR1 ENHRY, CDR2 SYGVKD. After removal of 9 bases from V and 4 bases from J, the junction contained 12 bases not matched to a gene. There are 15 residues in the CDR3. CDR3 nucleotides: TGTGCCATTAGGGGCGGGACAGGGAGTATCTATGGCTACACCTTC. Protein sequence: CAIRGGTGSIYGYTF.

The genes are TRBV5-1 and TRBJ2-3; a weak D match, TRBD2 (5 bases). Germline V gene data show CDR1 as SGHRS and CDR2 as YFSETQ. V gave up 1 base and J gave up 0 bases, with 18 bases separating them. This CDR3 region has 18 residues. The CDR3 DNA follows: TGCGCCAGCAGCTTGTGGGGTCGGGGAGAAGCTAGCACAGATACGCAGTATTTT. As protein: CASSLWGRGEASTDTQYF.

CDR3: CASSDGGPYYNEQFF. In DNA form, the CDR3 reads TGTGCCAGCAGTGATGGAGGGCCATACTACAATGAGCAGTTCTTC. The chain has TRBV25-1 and TRBJ2-1; D might be TRBD2 (6 bases). The V and J ends lost 3 bases and 3 bases respectively, with 12 bases between them. Germline loops: CDR1 MGHDK, CDR2 SYGVNS. The CDR3 sequence is 15 residues long.

This chain uses TRBV2 with TRBJ1-1; 11 positions match TRBD1. The trim removed 6 bases at V and 10 bases at J, leaving 7 bases unmatched. This CDR3 contains 13 residues. CDR1 SNHLY and CDR2 FYNNEI come from the germline V gene. In nucleotides, the CDR3 is TGTGCCAGCAGAGGACAGGGGGCATATGGAGCTTTCTTT. This gives the protein CASRGQGAYGAFF.

On this clone itself: Additional DNA sequences in this sample encode the identical CDR3. V is TRBV9 and J is TRBJ1-1; D remains ambiguous. V lost 8 bases and J 5 bases, leaving 16 bases between the germline ends. The germline CDR1 and CDR2 sequences are SGDLS and YYNGEE. This CDR3 is built from 13 residues. The CDR3 reads CASSSAPGTEAFF. The CDR3 nucleotides read TGTGCCAGTAGCTCCGCCCCGGGGACTGAAGCTTTCTTT.

The V gene is TRBV27, the J gene TRBJ2-1, with 13 bases identical to TRBD2. The CDR3 is 15 amino acids. The V gene end was trimmed by 6 bases and the J gene end by 9 bases; junction bases not matched to a gene: 8. Germline V gene lookup returns CDR1 MNHEY and CDR2 SMNVEV (reference sequence). DNA of the CDR3: TGTGCCAGCAGCCAACTAGCGGGAGGGCTCACTGAGCAGTTCTTC. Residues: CASSQLAGGLTEQFF.

The chain employs TRBV4-3 and TRBJ2-3, with D perhaps matching TRBD2 (6 bases). V was shortened by 0 bases and J by 10 bases, with 14 bases between the two germline ends. The CDR3 is 14 residues long. From germline, CDR1 is LGHNA and CDR2 YSLEER. CDR3: CASSQDPGEAAQYF. In DNA form, the CDR3 reads TGCGCCAGCAGCCAAGATCCGGGGGAGGCGGCGCAGTATTTT.

This rearrangement joins TRBV11-1 to TRBJ2-1, with D maybe TRBD2 (5 bases). The germline V gene encodes CDR1 SGHAT and CDR2 FQDESV (reference sequence). CDR3 length: 17 amino acids. The V end lost 1 base, the J end lost 4 bases, and 17 bases lay between the germline ends. In nucleotides, the CDR3 is TGTGCCAGCAGCTTAGACCCGTCAGCGGCTACTTACAATGAGCAGTTCTTC. Its translation: CASSLDPSAATYNEQFF.

This rearrangement joins TRBV9 to TRBJ1-1, with 10 bases fitting TRBD1. Germline V lookup: CDR1 SGDLS, CDR2 YYNGEE. Trimming at V came to 4 bases and at J to 8 bases, leaving 11 bases not matched to a gene. The CDR3 length is 15 residues. The CDR3 region is CASSMDRGSVGEAFF. CDR3 sequence (DNA): TGTGCCAGCAGCATGGACAGGGGGTCCGTAGGCGAAGCTTTCTTT.

This clone was seen at least ten times. The J gene is TRBJ2-5, the V gene TRBV27; 10 nucleotides align to TRBD2. V trimming: 4 bases; J trimming: 7 bases; junction bases outside the gene matches: 12. CDR3 length: 16 residues. The germline V gene encodes CDR1 MNHEY and CDR2 SMNVEV (reference sequence). In DNA form, the CDR3 reads TGTGCCAGCAGTTCCTCCGGGACTAGCGAACCGGGGACCCAGTACTTC. Its protein is CASSSSGTSEPGTQYF.